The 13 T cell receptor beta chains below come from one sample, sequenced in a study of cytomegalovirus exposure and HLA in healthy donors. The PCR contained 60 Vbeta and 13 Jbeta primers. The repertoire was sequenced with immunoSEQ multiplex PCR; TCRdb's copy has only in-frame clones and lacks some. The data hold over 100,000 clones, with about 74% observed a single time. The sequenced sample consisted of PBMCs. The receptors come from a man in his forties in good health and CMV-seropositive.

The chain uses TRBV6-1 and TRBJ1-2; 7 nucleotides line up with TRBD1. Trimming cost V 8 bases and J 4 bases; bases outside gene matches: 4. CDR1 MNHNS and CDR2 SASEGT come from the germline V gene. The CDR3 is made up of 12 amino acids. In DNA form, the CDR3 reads TGTGCCAGCTCCAGGGGGGTCTATGGCTACACCTTC. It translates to CASSRGVYGYTF.

The CDR3 nucleotides read TGCGCCAGCAGCTCGGCTTGGACAGGGGCTTATTACGAGCAGTACTTC. Protein: CASSSAWTGAYYEQYF. The chain is built from TRBV5-1 and TRBJ2-7, with TRBD1 matching over 9 bases. CDR3 length equals 16 residues. The V gene end was trimmed by 3 bases and the J gene end by 4 bases; junction bases not matched to a gene: 11. Germline CDR1 is SGHRS and CDR2 is YFSETQ.

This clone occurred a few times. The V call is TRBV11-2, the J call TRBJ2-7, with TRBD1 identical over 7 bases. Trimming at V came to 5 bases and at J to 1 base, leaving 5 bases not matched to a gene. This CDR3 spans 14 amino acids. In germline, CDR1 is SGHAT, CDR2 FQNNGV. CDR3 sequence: CASSLWGQSYEQYF. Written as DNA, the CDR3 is TGTGCCAGCAGCCTCTGGGGACAGTCCTACGAGCAGTACTTC.

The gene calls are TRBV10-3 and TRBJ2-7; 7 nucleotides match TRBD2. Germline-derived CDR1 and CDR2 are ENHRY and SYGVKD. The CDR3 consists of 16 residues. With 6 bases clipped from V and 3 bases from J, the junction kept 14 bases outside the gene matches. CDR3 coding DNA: TGTGCCATCAGGACGACTTGGTCGGGGGACTACTACGAGCAGTACTTC. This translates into CAIRTTWSGDYYEQYF.

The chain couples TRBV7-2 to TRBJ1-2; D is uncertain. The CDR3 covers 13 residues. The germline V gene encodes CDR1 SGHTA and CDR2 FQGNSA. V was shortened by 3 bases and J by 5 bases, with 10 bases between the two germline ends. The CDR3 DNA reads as TGTGCCAGCAGCTTCAACTCCCTTTATGGCTACACCTTC. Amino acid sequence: CASSFNSLYGYTF. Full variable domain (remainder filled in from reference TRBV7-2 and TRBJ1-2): GAGVSQSPSNKVTEKGKDVELRCDPISGHTALYWYRQSLGQGLEFLIYFQGNSAPDKSGLPSDRFSAERTGGSVSTLTIQRTQQEDSAVYLCASSFNSLYGYTFGSGTRLTVV.

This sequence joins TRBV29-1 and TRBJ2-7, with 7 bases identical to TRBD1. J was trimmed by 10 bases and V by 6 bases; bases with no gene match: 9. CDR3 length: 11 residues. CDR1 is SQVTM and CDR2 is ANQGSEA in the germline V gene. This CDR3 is CSVQGVNRQYF. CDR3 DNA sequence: TGCAGCGTCCAGGGGGTGAATCGTCAGTACTTC.

DNA of the CDR3: TGTGCCAGCAGCATAGGACTAGCGGACACAGATACGCAGTATTTT. Protein: CASSIGLADTDTQYF. The gene calls are TRBV7-9 and TRBJ2-3, with TRBD2 identical over 10 bases. This CDR3 has 15 amino acids. The germline V gene has CDR1 SEHNR and CDR2 FQNEAQ (reference sequence). V shed 5 bases, J shed 2 bases, and the junction held 4 bases outside the gene matches.

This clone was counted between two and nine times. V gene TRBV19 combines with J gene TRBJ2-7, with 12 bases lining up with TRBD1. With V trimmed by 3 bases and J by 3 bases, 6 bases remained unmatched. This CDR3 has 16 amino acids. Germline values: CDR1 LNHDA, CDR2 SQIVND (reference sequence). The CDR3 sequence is CASSIWGTGGHYEQYF. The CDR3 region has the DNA TGTGCCAGTAGTATCTGGGGGACAGGGGGCCACTACGAGCAGTACTTC.

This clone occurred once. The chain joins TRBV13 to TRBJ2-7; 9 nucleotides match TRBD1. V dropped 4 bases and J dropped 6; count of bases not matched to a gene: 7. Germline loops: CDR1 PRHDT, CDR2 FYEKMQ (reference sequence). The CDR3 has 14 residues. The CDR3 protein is CASSYTGGLAEQYF. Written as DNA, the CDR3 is TGTGCCAGCAGCTACACAGGGGGCCTGGCCGAGCAGTACTTC.

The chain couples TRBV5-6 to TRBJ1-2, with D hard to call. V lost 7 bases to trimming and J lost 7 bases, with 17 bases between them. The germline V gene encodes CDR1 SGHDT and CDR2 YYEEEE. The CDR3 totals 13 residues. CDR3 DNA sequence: TGTGCCAGCGTGTCCAACGTTACGGGTGGCTACACCTTC. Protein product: CASVSNVTGGYTF.

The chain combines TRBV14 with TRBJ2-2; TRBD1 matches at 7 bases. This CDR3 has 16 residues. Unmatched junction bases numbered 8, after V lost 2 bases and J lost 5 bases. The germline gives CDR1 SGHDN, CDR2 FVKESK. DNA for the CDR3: TGTGCCAGCAGCCAAACGGGACAGCCCATGACCGGGGAGCTGTTTTTT. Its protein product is CASSQTGQPMTGELFF. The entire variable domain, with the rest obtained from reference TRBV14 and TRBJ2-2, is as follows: EAGVTQFPSHSVIEKGQTVTLRCDPISGHDNLYWYRRVMGKEIKFLLHFVKESKQDESGMPNNRFLAERTGGTYSTLKVQPAELEDSGVYFCASSQTGQPMTGELFFGEGSRLTVL.

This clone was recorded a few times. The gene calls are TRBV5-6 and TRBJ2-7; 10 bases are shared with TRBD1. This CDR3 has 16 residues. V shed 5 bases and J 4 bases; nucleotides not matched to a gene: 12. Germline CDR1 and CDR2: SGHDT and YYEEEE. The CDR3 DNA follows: TGTGCCAGCAGTTTTGTACCGGGACAGGGGACGTACGAGCAGTACTTC. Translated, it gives CASSFVPGQGTYEQYF. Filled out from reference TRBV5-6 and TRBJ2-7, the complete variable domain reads DAGVTQSPTHLIKTRGQQVTLRCSPKSGHDTVSWYQQALGQGPQFIFQYYEEEERQRGNFPDRFSGHQFPNYSSELNVNALLLGDSALYLCASSFVPGQGTYEQYFGPGTRLTVT.

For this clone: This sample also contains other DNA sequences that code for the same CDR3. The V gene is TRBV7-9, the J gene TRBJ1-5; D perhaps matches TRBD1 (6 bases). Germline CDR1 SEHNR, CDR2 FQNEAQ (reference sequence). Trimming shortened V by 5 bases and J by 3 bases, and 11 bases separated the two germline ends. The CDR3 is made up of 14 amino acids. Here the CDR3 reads CASSPQGNNQPQHF. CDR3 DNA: TGTGCCAGCAGCCCCCAGGGGAACAATCAGCCCCAGCATTTT.